The 21 T cell receptor beta chains reported below all come from one sample, sequenced in a study of resident and recirculating memory T cells in vitiligo. Produced via immunoSEQ multiplex PCR; TCRdb's table is partial and in-frame only. The table shows 72,000 or so clones, with approximately 90% occurring only once. Sequencing was carried out using blood. These receptor sequences come from a male donor with vitiligo.

The chain has TRBV4-2 and TRBJ2-7; TRBD2 agrees at 10 bases. The CDR3 contains 16 residues. V shed 4 bases and J 4 bases; nucleotides not matched to a gene: 10. The V gene's germline CDR1 is LGHNA and CDR2 YNFKEQ. The CDR3, as DNA: TGTGCCAGCAGCCCTCTAGCGGGAGATGGACCTTACGAGCAGTACTTC. Translated, it gives CASSPLAGDGPYEQYF.

J is TRBJ2-7 and V is TRBV27, with D perhaps TRBD1 (6 bases). Trimming took off 2 bases at V and 3 bases at J, with 11 bases between the two ends. Germline assignment: CDR1 MNHEY and CDR2 SMNVEV (reference sequence). The CDR3 spans 14 residues. CDR3 DNA sequence: TGTGCCAGCAGTTTACGGCAGGGGCACTACGAGCAGTACTTC. Translated, it gives CASSLRQGHYEQYF.

The chain employs TRBV9 and TRBJ2-1; 8 bases agree with TRBD2. With V trimmed by 3 bases and J by 8 bases, 22 bases remained unmatched. Per the germline V gene, CDR1 is SGDLS and CDR2 is YYNGEE. The CDR3 contains 19 residues. The CDR3 coding sequence is TGTGCCAGCAGCGCTCTTGCCAGGGGAGGGACTAGAGCGCGCGATGAGCAGTTCTTC. It encodes CASSALARGGTRARDEQFF.

This clone was seen only once. This chain joins TRBV4-1 and TRBJ2-3; 8 nucleotides line up with TRBD1. Losses at the gene ends were 1 base for V and 4 bases for J; bases not matched to a gene: 4. The CDR3 loop spans 15 amino acids. The germline CDR1 and CDR2 sequences are MGHRA and YSYEKL. The DNA of the CDR3 is TGCGCCAGCAGCCAAGGGACAGGGTGGTCAGATACGCAGTATTTT. It encodes CASSQGTGWSDTQYF.

The chain combines TRBV15 with TRBJ2-5; D is undetermined. CDR1 and CDR2 (germline): LNHNV, YYDKDF (reference sequence). There are 13 residues in the CDR3. V gave up 0 bases and J gave up 5 bases, with 7 bases separating them. The CDR3: CATSRDNQETQYF. CDR3 DNA: TGTGCCACCAGCAGAGATAATCAGGAGACCCAGTACTTC.

The V and J genes are TRBV6-6 and TRBJ1-5; D call uncertain. The CDR3 extends over 13 amino acids. Per germline, CDR1 MNHNY and CDR2 SVGAGI (reference sequence). V lost 4 bases to trimming and J lost 9 bases, with 13 bases between them. The chain's CDR3 is CASSLEDRRPQHF. In nucleotides, the CDR3 is TGTGCCAGCAGTTTAGAGGATAGGCGGCCCCAGCATTTT.

This chain connects TRBV11-2 to TRBJ1-1; D not certain. V was cut by 0 bases and J by 0 bases, with 8 bases left in between. In germline, CDR1 is SGHAT, CDR2 FQNNGV. The CDR3 length is 15 residues. CDR3 loop: CASSLETLMNTEAFF. The CDR3 nucleotides read TGTGCCAGCAGCTTAGAGACACTGATGAACACTGAAGCTTTCTTT.

The chain has TRBV28 and TRBJ1-4; 7 bases align to TRBD1. Germline V gene sequence: CDR1 MDHEN, CDR2 SYDVKM. Trimming took 4 bases from V and 0 from J; bases not matched to a gene: 14. The length of the CDR3 is 19 residues. As DNA, the CDR3 is TGTGCCAGCAGTTCCCCGACAGGGCCTATCCCACCAACTAATGAAAAACTGTTTTTT. It encodes CASSSPTGPIPPTNEKLFF.

The rearrangement links TRBV5-5 to TRBJ2-5; 9 bases match TRBD1. The CDR3 length is 14 residues. Germline CDR1 and CDR2: SGHKS and YYEKEE (reference sequence). V was clipped by 4 bases and J by 5 bases; unmatched bases: 6. As DNA, the CDR3 is TGTGCCAGCAGCCTCTGGGACAGGGTTGAGACCCAGTACTTC. Residues: CASSLWDRVETQYF.

This chain uses TRBV7-3 with TRBJ2-2; D may be TRBD1 (5 bases). Trimming left V 5 bases short and J 7 bases short, with 14 bases between. This CDR3 is 14 amino acids long. Germline V CDR1 and CDR2: SGHTA, FQGTGA. Here the CDR3 reads CASSPLQGGGELFF. DNA of the CDR3: TGTGCCAGCAGCCCTCTCCAGGGCGGCGGGGAGCTGTTTTTT.

This chain uses TRBV5-1 with TRBJ1-2; D is perhaps TRBD1 (5 bases). The germline gives CDR1 SGHRS, CDR2 YFSETQ. The V end was cut by 6 bases, the J end by 3 bases, with 15 bases between. The CDR3 extends over 14 amino acids. The CDR3 DNA reads as TGCGCCAGCAACACATTCGGGGGGGACTATGGCTACACCTTC. Amino acids: CASNTFGGDYGYTF.

This chain uses TRBV28 with TRBJ1-5, with 7 bases lining up with TRBD1. J was trimmed by 5 bases and V by 5 bases; bases with no gene match: 9. The CDR3 runs to 15 residues. Germline values: CDR1 MDHEN, CDR2 SYDVKM. CDR3: CASSPGTASDQPQHF. DNA for the CDR3: TGTGCCAGCAGTCCCGGGACAGCGTCGGATCAGCCCCAGCATTTT.

This clone was counted once. The J gene is TRBJ2-7, the V gene TRBV5-1, with D perhaps TRBD1 (6 bases). The V gene's germline CDR1 is SGHRS and CDR2 YFSETQ. V was pared by 4 bases and J by 3 bases, with 11 bases between. The CDR3 consists of 13 residues. CDR3 bases: TGCGCCAGCAGCAGCGGACAGCACTACGAGCAGTACTTC. Translated, it gives CASSSGQHYEQYF.

This chain links TRBV7-6 with TRBJ2-1, with D hard to call. The germline V gene has CDR1 SGHVS and CDR2 FNYEAQ. The CDR3 spans 17 residues. Trimming shortened V by 2 bases and J by 8 bases, and 22 bases separated the two germline ends. The CDR3 bases are TGTGCCAGCAGCTTATCAGCGTTCCGGAGTACTGTCCATGAGCAGTTCTTC. Its protein is CASSLSAFRSTVHEQFF.

The chain is built from TRBV28 and TRBJ2-7; D not resolved. Germline CDR1 reads MDHEN; CDR2 reads SYDVKM. CDR3 length: 12 amino acids. The V gene lost 6 bases and the J gene lost 6 bases, with 12 bases spanning the gap. The CDR3 region has the DNA TGTGCCAGCAGCCCGAATAGAATCGAGCAGTACTTC. Its protein is CASSPNRIEQYF.

V gene TRBV7-9 combines with J gene TRBJ2-5; D is undetermined. Germline lookup yields CDR1 SEHNR and CDR2 FQNEAQ (reference sequence). Trimming took 0 bases from V and 4 from J, leaving 3 bases between them. This CDR3 comprises 12 residues. Written as DNA, the CDR3 is TGTGCCAGCAGCTTAGCCGGAGAGACCCAGTACTTC. It encodes CASSLAGETQYF.

The rearrangement joins TRBV21-1 to TRBJ2-2; the D call TRBD2 from the table was never checked on the DNA. TRBV21-1 is marked as a pseudogene. This CDR3 has 15 amino acids. The CDR3 DNA sequence: TGTGCCACCACACTAGCGGGAAGGACGACCGGGGAGCTGTTTTTT. As protein: CATTLAGRTTGELFF.

This chain links TRBV30 with TRBJ2-1, with D uncertain. Trimming left V 0 bases short and J 6 bases short, with 3 bases between. The CDR3 covers 11 residues. Per germline, CDR1 GTSNPN and CDR2 SVGIG (reference sequence). In DNA, the CDR3 is TGTGCCTGGAGTGTACTCAATGAGCAGTTCTTC. It specifies CAWSVLNEQFF. Full variable domain (rest looked up from reference TRBV30 and TRBJ2-1): SQTIHQWPATLVQPVGSPLSLECTVEGTSNPNLYWYRQAAGRGLQLLFYSVGIGQISSEVPQNLSASRPQDRQFILSSKKLLLSDSGFYLCAWSVLNEQFFGPGTRLTVL.

This clone was observed a single time. The chain is built from TRBV7-9 and TRBJ2-7, with 14 bases lining up with TRBD2. Trimming at V came to 4 bases and at J to 3 bases, leaving 8 bases not matched to a gene. Germline CDR1 reads SEHNR; CDR2 reads FQNEAQ (reference sequence). The CDR3 has 17 amino acids. CDR3 nucleotides: TGTGCCAGCAGCTCGAGGGCCGGGACTAGCGGGAGCTACGAGCAGTACTTC. Its protein is CASSSRAGTSGSYEQYF.

V usage is TRBV30 and J usage is TRBJ2-7, with 15 bases that match TRBD2. The CDR3 runs to 20 residues. The junction had 18 bases not matched to a gene; V was cut back by 3 bases and J by 3 bases. Germline CDR1 GTSNPN, CDR2 SVGIG (reference sequence). Here the CDR3 reads CAWSFSLFGLAGGLVYEQYF. Written as DNA, the CDR3 is TGTGCCTGGAGCTTTTCCCTCTTCGGACTAGCGGGAGGGTTGGTCTACGAGCAGTACTTC.

The chain couples TRBV2 to TRBJ1-4; tentatively, D is TRBD1 (6 bases). The CDR3 runs 13 residues. The germline gives CDR1 SNHLY, CDR2 FYNNEI. The V and J ends lost 7 bases and 8 bases respectively, with 14 bases between them. The CDR3 region has the DNA TGTGCCAGCAAGGGGGGGTCGGAGGAAAAACTGTTTTTT. The encoded protein is CASKGGSEEKLFF. Full variable domain (missing parts from reference TRBV2 and TRBJ1-4): EPEVTQTPSHQVTQMGQEVILRCVPISNHLYFYWYRQILGQKVEFLVSFYNNEISEKSEIFDDQFSVERPDGSNFTLKIRSTKLEDSAMYFCASKGGSEEKLFFGSGTQLSVL.